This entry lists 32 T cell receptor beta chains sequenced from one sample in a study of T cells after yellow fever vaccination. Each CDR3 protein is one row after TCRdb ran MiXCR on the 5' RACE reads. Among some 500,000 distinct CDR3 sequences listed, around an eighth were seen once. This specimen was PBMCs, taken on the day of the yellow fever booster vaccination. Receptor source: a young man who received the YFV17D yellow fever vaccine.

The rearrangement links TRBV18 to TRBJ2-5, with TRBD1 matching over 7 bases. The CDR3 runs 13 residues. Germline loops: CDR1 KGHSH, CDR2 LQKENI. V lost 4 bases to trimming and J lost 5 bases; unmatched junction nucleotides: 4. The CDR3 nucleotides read TGTGCCAGCTCACTGGACAGGTGGGAGACCCAGTACTTC. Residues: CASSLDRWETQYF.

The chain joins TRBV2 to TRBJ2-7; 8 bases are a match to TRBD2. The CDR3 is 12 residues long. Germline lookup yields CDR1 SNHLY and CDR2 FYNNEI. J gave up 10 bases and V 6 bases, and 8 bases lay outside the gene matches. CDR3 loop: CASSQWTSSQYF. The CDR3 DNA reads TGTGCCAGCAGCCAGTGGACTAGCAGTCAGTACTTC. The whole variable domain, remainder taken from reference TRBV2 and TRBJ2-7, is EPEVTQTPSHQVTQMGQEVILRCVPISNHLYFYWYRQILGQKVEFLVSFYNNEISEKSEIFDDQFSVERPDGSNFTLKIRSTKLEDSAMYFCASSQWTSSQYFGPGTRLTVT.

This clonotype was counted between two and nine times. DNA for the CDR3: TGTGCCAGCAGAAACCTACGGGGACAGGCGAGCTCCTACGAGCAGTACTTC. Translation gives CASRNLRGQASSYEQYF. V gene TRBV6-2 or TRBV6-3 combines with J gene TRBJ2-7; 8 bases align to TRBD1. CDR1 and CDR2 from the germline V gene are MNHEY and SVGEGT. This CDR3 has 17 residues. J gave up 0 bases and V 6 bases, and 13 bases lay outside the gene matches.

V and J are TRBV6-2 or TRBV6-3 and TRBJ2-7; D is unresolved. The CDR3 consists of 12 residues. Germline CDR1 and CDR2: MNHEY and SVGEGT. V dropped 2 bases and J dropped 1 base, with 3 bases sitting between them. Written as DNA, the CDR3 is TGTGCCAGCAGTTACGCGTCCTACGAGCAGTACTTC. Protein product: CASSYASYEQYF.

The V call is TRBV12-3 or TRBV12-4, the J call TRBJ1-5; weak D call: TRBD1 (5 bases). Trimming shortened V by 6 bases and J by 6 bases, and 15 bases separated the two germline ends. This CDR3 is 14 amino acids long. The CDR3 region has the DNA TGTGCCAGCAGCCTTAACGGGGGAGGTCAGCCCCAGCATTTT. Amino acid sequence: CASSLNGGGQPQHF.

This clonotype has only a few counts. The CDR3 DNA is TGTGCCAGCAGCGACGGAGGACAGGGAAGGAACTATGGCTACACCTTC. Its translation: CASSDGGQGRNYGYTF. The chain has TRBV7-2 and TRBJ1-2; TRBD1 matches 8 bases. CDR3 length: 16 amino acids. In germline, CDR1 is SGHTA, CDR2 FQGNSA. Germline trimming cut 5 bases from V and 2 bases from J; bases unmatched to any gene: 10. The variable domain in full, with the rest retrieved from reference TRBV7-2 and TRBJ1-2, is GAGVSQSPSNKVTEKGKDVELRCDPISGHTALYWYRQSLGQGLEFLIYFQGNSAPDKSGLPSDRFSAERTGGSVSTLTIQRTQQEDSAVYLCASSDGGQGRNYGYTFGSGTRLTVV.

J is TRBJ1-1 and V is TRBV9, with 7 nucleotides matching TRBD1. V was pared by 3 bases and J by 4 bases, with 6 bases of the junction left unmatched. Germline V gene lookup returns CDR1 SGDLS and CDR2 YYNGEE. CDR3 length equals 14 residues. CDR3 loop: CASSATGVGTEAFF. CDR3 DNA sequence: TGTGCCAGCAGCGCAACAGGGGTTGGCACTGAAGCTTTCTTT.

The CDR3 loop is CASSGPSGGSNEQFF. CDR3 in DNA: TGTGCCAGCAGCGGACCTAGCGGGGGTTCCAATGAGCAGTTCTTC. This chain joins TRBV9 and TRBJ2-1; the match to TRBD2 covers 10 bases. V trimming: 3 bases; J trimming: 6 bases; junction bases outside the gene matches: 6. The length of the CDR3 is 15 residues. Germline CDR1 is SGDLS and CDR2 is YYNGEE.

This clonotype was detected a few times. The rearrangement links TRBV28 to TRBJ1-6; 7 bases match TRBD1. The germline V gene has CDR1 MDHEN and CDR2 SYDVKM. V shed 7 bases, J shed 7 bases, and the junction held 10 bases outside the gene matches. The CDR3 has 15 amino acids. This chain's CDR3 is CASTLFRDSNSPLHF. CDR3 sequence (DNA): TGTGCCAGCACCCTTTTCCGGGACAGCAATTCACCCCTCCACTTT.

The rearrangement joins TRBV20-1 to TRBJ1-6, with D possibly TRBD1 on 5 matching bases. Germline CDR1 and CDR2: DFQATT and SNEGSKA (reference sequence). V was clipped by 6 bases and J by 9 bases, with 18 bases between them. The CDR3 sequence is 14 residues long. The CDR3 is CSAGMAGLSSPLHF. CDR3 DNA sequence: TGCAGTGCCGGTATGGCAGGGTTGAGTTCACCCCTCCACTTT.

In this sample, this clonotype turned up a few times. The CDR3 coding sequence is TGCAGTGCTAGAGATAGGGCTACGGTCCAAGAGACCCAGTACTTC. Encoded protein: CSARDRATVQETQYF. The V call is TRBV20-1, the J call TRBJ2-5, with D uncertain. This CDR3 contains 15 residues. Germline V CDR1 and CDR2: DFQATT, SNEGSKA (reference sequence). V lost 0 bases to trimming and J lost 1 base, with 12 bases between them.

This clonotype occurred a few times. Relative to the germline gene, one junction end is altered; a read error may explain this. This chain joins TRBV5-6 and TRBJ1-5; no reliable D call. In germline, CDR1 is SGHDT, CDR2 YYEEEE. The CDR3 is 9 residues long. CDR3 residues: CASSQIVDF. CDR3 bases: TGTGCCAGCAGCCAAATAGTGGATTTT.

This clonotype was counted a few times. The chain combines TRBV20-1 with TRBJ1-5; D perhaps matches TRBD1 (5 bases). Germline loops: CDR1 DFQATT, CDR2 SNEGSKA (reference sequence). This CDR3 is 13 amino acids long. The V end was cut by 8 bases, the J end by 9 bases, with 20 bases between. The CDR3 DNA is TGCAGTCTCCGCGACAGAATCGAGGGGCCCCAGCATTTT. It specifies CSLRDRIEGPQHF.

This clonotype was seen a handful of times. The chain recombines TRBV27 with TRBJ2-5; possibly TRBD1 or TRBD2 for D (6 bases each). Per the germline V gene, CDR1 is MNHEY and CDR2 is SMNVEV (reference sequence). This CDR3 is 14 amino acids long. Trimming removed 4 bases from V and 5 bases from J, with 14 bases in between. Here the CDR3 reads CASSWGAPGETQYF. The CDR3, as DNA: TGTGCCAGCAGTTGGGGGGCTCCGGGGGAGACCCAGTACTTC.

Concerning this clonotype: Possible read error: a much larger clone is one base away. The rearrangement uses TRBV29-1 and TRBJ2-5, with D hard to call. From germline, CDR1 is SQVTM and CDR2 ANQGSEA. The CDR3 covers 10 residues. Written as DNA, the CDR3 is TGCAGCGTTTTAGTCCGGACCCGGTACTTC. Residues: CSVLVRTRYF.

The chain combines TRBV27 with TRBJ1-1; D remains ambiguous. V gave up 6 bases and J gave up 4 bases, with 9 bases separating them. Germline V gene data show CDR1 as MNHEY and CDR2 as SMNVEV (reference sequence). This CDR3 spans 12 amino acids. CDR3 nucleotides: TGTGCCAGCAGCAGCAGCGGCACTGAAGCTTTCTTT. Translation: CASSSSGTEAFF.

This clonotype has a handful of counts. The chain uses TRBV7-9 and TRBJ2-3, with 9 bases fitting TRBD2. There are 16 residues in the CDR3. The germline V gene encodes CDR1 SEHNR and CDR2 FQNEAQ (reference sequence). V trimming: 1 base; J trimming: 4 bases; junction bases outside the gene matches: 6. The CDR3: CASSLVAGGPADTQYF. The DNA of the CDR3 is TGTGCCAGCAGCTTAGTGGCGGGAGGGCCCGCAGATACGCAGTATTTT.

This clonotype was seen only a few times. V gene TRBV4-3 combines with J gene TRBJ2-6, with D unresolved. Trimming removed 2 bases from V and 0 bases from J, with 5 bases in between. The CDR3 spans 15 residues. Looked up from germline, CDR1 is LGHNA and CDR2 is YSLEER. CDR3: CASSQSFSGANVLTF. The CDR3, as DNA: TGCGCCAGCAGCCAATCGTTCTCTGGGGCCAACGTCCTGACTTTC.

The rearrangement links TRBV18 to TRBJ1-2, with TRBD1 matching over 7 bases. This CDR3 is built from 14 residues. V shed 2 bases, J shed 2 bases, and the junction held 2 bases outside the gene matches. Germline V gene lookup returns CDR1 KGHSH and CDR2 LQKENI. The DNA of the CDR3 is TGTGCCAGCTCACCATCAGGGGGGAACTATGGCTACACCTTC. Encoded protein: CASSPSGGNYGYTF.

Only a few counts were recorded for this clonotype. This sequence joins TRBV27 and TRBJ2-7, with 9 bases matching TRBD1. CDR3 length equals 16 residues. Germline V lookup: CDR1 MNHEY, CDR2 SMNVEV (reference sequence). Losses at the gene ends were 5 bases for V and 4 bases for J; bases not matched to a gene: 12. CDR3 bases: TGTGCCAGCAGTGCAACCGGGACAGGGAAGTTGTACGAGCAGTACTTC. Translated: CASSATGTGKLYEQYF.

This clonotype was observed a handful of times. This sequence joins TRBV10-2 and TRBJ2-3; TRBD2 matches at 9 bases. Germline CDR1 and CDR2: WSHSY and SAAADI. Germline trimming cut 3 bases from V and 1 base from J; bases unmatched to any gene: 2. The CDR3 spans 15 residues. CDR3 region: CASSDWTSGTDTQYF. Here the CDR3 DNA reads TGCGCCAGCAGTGATTGGACTAGCGGCACAGATACGCAGTATTTT.

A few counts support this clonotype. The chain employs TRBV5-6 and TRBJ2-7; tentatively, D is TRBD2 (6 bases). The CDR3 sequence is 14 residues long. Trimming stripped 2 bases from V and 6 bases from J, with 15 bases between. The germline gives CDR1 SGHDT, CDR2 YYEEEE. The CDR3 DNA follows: TGTGCCAGCAGCTTCCGCGGGATCTTTGCCGAGCAGTACTTC. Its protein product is CASSFRGIFAEQYF.

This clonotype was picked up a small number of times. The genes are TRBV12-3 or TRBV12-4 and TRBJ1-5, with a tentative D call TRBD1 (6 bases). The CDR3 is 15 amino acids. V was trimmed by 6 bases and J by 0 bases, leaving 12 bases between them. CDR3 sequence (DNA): TGTGCCAGCAGCTTACAGGGTGATAGCAATCAGCCCCAGCATTTT. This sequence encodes CASSLQGDSNQPQHF.

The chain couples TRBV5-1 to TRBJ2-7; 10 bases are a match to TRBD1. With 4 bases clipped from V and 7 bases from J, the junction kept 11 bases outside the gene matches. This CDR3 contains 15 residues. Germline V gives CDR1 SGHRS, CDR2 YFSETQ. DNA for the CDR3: TGCGCCAGCAGCCCATCCTGGGACAGGGGAGGGGAGCAGTACTTC. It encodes CASSPSWDRGGEQYF.

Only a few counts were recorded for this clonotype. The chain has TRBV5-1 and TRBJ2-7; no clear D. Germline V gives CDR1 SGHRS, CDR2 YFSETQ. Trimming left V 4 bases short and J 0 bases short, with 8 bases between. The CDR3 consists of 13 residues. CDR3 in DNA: TGCGCCAGCAGCCCGGTCGACTCCTACGAGCAGTACTTC. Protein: CASSPVDSYEQYF.

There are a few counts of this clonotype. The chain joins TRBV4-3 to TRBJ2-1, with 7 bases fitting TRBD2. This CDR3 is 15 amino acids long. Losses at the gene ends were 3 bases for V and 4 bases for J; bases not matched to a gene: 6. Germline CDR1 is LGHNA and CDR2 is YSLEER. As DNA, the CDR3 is TGCGCCAGCAGCCAGATTTCAGCGGGGTACAATGAGCAGTTCTTC. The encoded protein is CASSQISAGYNEQFF.

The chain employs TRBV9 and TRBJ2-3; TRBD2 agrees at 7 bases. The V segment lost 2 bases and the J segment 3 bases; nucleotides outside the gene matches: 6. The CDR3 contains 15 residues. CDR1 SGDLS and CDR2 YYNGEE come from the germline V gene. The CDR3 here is CASSVAGVGTDTQYF. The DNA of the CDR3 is TGTGCCAGCAGCGTCGCGGGAGTGGGTACAGATACGCAGTATTTT.

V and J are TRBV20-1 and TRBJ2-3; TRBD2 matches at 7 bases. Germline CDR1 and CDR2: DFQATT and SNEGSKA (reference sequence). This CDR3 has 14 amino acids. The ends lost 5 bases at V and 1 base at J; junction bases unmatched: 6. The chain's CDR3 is CSAVSTSGTDTQYF. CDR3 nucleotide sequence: TGCAGTGCTGTCAGCACTAGCGGCACAGATACGCAGTATTTT.

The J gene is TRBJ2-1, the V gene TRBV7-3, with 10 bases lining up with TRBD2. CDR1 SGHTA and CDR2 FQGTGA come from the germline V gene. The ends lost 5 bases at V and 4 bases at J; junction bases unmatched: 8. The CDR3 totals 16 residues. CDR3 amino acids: CASSLRTSGQYNEQFF. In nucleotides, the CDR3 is TGTGCCAGCAGCCTACGGACTAGCGGACAGTACAATGAGCAGTTCTTC.

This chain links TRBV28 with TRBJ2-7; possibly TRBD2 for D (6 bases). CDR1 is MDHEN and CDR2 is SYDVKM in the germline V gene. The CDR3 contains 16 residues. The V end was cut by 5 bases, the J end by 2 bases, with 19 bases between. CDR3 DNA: TGTGCCAGCAGTGGGAACCGGGACTTTCCACCCTACGAGCAGTACTTC. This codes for CASSGNRDFPPYEQYF.

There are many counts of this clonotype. CDR3 coding DNA: TGTGCCAGCAGCTTTTTCGCTAGCGACTACAATGAGCAGTTCTTC. It encodes CASSFFASDYNEQFF. V and J are TRBV7-2 and TRBJ2-1; a possible D gene is TRBD2 (6 bases). With 3 bases removed from V and 3 bases from J, the gap between germline ends came to 12 bases. The CDR3 has 15 amino acids. From germline, CDR1 is SGHTA and CDR2 FQGNSA.

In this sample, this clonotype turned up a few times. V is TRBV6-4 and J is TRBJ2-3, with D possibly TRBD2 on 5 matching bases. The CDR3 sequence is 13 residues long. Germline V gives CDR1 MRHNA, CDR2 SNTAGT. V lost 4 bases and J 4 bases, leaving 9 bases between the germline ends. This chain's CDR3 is CASSVEVSDTQYF. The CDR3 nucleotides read TGTGCCAGCAGTGTGGAGGTTTCAGATACGCAGTATTTT.